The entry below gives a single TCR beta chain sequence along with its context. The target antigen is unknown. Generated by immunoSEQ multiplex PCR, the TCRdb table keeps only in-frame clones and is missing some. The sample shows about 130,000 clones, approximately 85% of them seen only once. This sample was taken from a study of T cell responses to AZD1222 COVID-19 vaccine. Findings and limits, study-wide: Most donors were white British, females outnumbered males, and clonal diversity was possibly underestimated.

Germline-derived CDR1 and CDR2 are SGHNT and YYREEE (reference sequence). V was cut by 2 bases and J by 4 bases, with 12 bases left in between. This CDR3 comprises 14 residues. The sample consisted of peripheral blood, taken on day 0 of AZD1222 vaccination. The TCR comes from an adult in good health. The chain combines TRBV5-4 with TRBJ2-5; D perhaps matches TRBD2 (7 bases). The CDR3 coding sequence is TGTGCCAGCAGCTTACGGGGGGCTGTAGAGACCCAGTACTTC. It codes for CASSLRGAVETQYF.